The clone carrying this T cell receptor (beta chain) was recorded only once. Clones were read by immunoSEQ multiplex PCR, and TCRdb kept only the in-frame ones, dropping some. The sample has under 30,000 clones, 80% to 95% seen once. The data were obtained in a study of OX40 agonist ivuxolimab in advanced cancers. Looking at the study overall: Patient treatment consisted of intravenous ivuxolimab administration every 2 weeks at 0.01 to 10 mg/kg.

This CDR3 is built from 16 residues. The germline CDR1 and CDR2 sequences are SGHDT and YYEEEE. The V and J ends lost 6 bases and 5 bases respectively, with 23 bases between them. This sequence joins TRBV5-6 and TRBJ1-1, with a possible D match to TRBD1 (6 bases). The sequencing here drew on CD4+ or CD8+ T cells sorted from blood, taken in a trial of the OX40 agonist ivuxolimab. The receptor's source is an adult with an advanced solid tumor such as melanoma, head and neck, liver or kidney cancer. Here the CDR3 reads CASTPQGILFTTEAFF. DNA of the CDR3: TGTGCCAGCACCCCACAGGGAATTCTTTTTACGACTGAAGCTTTCTTT.